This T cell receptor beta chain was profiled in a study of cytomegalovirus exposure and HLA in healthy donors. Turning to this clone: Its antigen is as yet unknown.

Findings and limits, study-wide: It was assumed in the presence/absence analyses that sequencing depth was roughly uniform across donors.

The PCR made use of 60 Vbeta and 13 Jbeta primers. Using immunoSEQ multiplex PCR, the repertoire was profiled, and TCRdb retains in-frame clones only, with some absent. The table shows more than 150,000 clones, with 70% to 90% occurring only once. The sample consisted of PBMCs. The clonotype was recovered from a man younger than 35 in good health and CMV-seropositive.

This chain's CDR3 is CASSSHRETQPQHF. CDR3 coding DNA: TGTGCCAGCAGCTCACACAGGGAAACTCAGCCCCAGCATTTT. V usage is TRBV5-5 and J usage is TRBJ1-5; D perhaps matches TRBD1 (6 bases). V was pared by 3 bases and J by 6 bases, with 13 bases between. The CDR3 covers 14 residues. Germline CDR1 reads SGHKS; CDR2 reads YYEKEE (reference sequence).